This T cell receptor beta chain originates from a study of CD4 T cells in relation to SARS-CoV-2 and coronaviruses. Overall study context: Crossreactive spike epitopes shared across donors were mapped to their HLA restriction.

Before the COVID-19 pandemic, during about 2010-2019, CD4+ T cells were taken from unexposed donors. CD4+ T cells were isolated from the cells after around 9 days of culture. Testing used SARS-CoV-2 S/N and four cold-coronavirus spikes on unexposed-donor CD4+ T cells, cells permitting. A word on this clone: The antigen is not known.

Germline CDR1 and CDR2: KGHSH and LQKENI. V lost 3 bases and J 3 bases, leaving 14 bases between the germline ends. The CDR3 is made up of 15 amino acids. Sequencing used immunoSEQ multiplex PCR; TCRdb keeps in-frame clones, though not all of them. Seen here are around 28,000 clones, around three quarters observed once, and the top ten hold roughly 23%. The sequenced material came from CD4+ T cells from PBMCs, cultured in vitro. The chain links TRBV18 to TRBJ2-5; perhaps D is TRBD1 or TRBD2 (5 bases each). The sequence came from a human donor in good health. The CDR3 protein is CASSPTGAGKETQYF. DNA of the CDR3: TGTGCCAGCTCACCTACCGGGGCCGGGAAAGAGACCCAGTACTTC.